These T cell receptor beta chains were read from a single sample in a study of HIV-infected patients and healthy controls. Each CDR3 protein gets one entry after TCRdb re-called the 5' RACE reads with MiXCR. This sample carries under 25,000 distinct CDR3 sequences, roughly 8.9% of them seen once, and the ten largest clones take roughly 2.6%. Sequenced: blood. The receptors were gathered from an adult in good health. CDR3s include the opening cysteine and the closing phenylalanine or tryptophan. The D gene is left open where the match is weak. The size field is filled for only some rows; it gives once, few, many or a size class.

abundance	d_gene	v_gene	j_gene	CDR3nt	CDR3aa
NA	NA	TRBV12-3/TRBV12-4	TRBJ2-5	TGTGCCAGCAGTTTGTGGGGGCTGGAGACCCAGTACTTC	CASSLWGLETQYF
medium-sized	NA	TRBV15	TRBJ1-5	TGTGCCACCCAAAACGGCAATCAGCCCCAGCATTTT	CATQNGNQPQHF
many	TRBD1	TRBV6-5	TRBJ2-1	TGTGCCAGCAGTTACGTTGGGACAGCTGGTGAGCAGTTCTTC	CASSYVGTAGEQFF
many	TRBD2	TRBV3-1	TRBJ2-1	TGTGCCAGCAGCCAAGGTCGGGAGGGCTACAATGAGCAGTTCTTC	CASSQGREGYNEQFF
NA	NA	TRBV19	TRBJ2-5	TGTGCCAGCCGTTCGATCGGGAGCCAAGAGACCCAGTACTTC	CASRSIGSQETQYF
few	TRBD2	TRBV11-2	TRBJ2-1	TGTGCCAGCAGCCCGGAGCGGGACGACCTTTACAATGAGCAGTTCTTC	CASSPERDDLYNEQFF
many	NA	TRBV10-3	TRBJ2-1	TGTGCCATCAGTGCTGTTACAGGGATCTCTAGCAATGAGCAGTTCTTC	CAISAVTGISSNEQFF
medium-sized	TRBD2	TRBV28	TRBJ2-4	TGTGCCAGCGCAGGGAGCGGGAGTCTAGCCAAAAACATTCAGTACTTC	CASAGSGSLAKNIQYF
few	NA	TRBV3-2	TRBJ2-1	TGTGCCATTGACCGGGACAGACCTTACAATGAGCAGTTCTTC	CAIDRDRPYNEQFF
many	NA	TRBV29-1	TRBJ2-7	TGCAGCGTTAAGGTCAGTGGGGAGCAGTACTTC	CSVKVSGEQYF
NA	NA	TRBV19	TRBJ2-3	TGTGCCAGTAGGCCCTGGGTTACTAGTACAGATACGCAGTATTTT	CASRPWVTSTDTQYF
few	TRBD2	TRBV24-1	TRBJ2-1	TGTGCCACCAGTGAACCGGCTAGCGGGAATAACAATGAGCAGTTCTTC	CATSEPASGNNNEQFF
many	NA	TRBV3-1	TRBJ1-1	TGTGCCAGCAGCCAAGAAAGTTGGGGAACTGAAGCTTTCTTT	CASSQESWGTEAFF
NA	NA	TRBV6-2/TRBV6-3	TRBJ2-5	TGTGCCAGCAGTTACATCCGGCGGCAAGAGACCCAGTACTTC	CASSYIRRQETQYF
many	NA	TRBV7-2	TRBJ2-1	TGTGCCAGCAGCATCGCCTACAATGAGCAGTTCTTC	CASSIAYNEQFF
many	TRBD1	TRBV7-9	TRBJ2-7	TGTGCCAGCAGCTACACCGGGACAGAAGCCCTTGGGGAGCAGTACTTC	CASSYTGTEALGEQYF
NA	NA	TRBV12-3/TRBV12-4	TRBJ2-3	TGTGCCAGCACTAGAGGAGGGCGGGGGCTGATTCGCACAGATACGCAGTATTTT	CASTRGGRGLIRTDTQYF
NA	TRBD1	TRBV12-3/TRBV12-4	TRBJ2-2	TGTGCCAGCATCGACAGGGGGCATGACACCGGGGAGCTGTTTTTT	CASIDRGHDTGELFF
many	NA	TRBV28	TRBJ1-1	TGTGCCAGCAGTTTGGGGGGCGGCTGGCCCACTGAAGCTTTCTTT	CASSLGGGWPTEAFF
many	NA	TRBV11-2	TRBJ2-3	TGTGCCAGCAGCCCCAATCGCGGGATTATAGCAGATACGCAGTATTTT	CASSPNRGIIADTQYF
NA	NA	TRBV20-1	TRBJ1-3	TGCAGTGCTCCAGAGGGAAACACCATATATTTT	CSAPEGNTIYF
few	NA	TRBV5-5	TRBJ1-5	TGTGCCAGCAGCTTGGGGGCAAATAGCAATCAGCCCCAGCATTTT	CASSLGANSNQPQHF
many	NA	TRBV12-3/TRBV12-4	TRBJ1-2	TGTGCCAGCAGTTTACGACAGATCTATGGCTACACCTTC	CASSLRQIYGYTF
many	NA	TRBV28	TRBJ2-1	TGTGCCAGCAGTAAACAGAGAGAGCAGTTCTTC	CASSKQREQFF
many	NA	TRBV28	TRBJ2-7	TGTGCCAGCAGTCCGCCCGGGGGCGTACTATCCTACGAGCAGTACTTC	CASSPPGGVLSYEQYF
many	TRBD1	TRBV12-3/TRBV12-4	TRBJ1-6	TGTGCCAGCAGTTTACGGGACAGGGGGAACTCACCCCTCCACTTT	CASSLRDRGNSPLHF
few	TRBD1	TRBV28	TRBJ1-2	TGTGCCAGCAGTTCAGGGGGCTATGGCTACACCTTC	CASSSGGYGYTF
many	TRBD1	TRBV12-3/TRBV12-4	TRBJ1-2	TGTGCCAGCAGTTGGACAGGGGGGTCAAACTATGGCTACACCTTC	CASSWTGGSNYGYTF
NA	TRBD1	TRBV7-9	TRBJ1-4	TGTGCCAGCAGCTTAAGGACAGGCCGTAATGAAAAACTGTTTTTT	CASSLRTGRNEKLFF
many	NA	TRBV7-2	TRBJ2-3	TGTGCCAGCAGCCGGGGGAGCACAGATACGCAGTATTTT	CASSRGSTDTQYF
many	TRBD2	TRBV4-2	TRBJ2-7	TGTGCCAGCAGCCCCGCCCTAACTAGCGGGAGTATGTACGAGCAGTACTTC	CASSPALTSGSMYEQYF
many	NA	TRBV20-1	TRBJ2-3	TGCAGTGCTAGAGTTGCGGGGATCACAGATACGCAGTATTTT	CSARVAGITDTQYF
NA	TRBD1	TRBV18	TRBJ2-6	TGTGCCAGCTCACCTGGACAGGTTAGCTCTGGGGCCAACGTCCTGACTTTC	CASSPGQVSSGANVLTF
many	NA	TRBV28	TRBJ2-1	TGTGCCAGCAGTCTCATATCTACGGGGATGCATGAGCAGTTCTTC	CASSLISTGMHEQFF
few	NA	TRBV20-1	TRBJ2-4	TGCAGTGCTAGAGATCTTAGCCAAGCCAAAAACATTCAGTACTTC	CSARDLSQAKNIQYF
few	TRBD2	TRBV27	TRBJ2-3	TGTGCCAGCAGTTCCCACCACCGGGGTAGCGGGATCTCGGATACGCAGTATTTT	CASSSHHRGSGISDTQYF
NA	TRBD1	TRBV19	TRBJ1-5	TGTGCCAGTAGTAAACGGGACAGGGGAAGCAATCAGCCCCAGCATTTT	CASSKRDRGSNQPQHF
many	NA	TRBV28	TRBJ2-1	TGTGCCAGCAGTTTATACTATGGTTATGAGCAGTTCTTC	CASSLYYGYEQFF
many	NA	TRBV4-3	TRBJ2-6	TGCGCCAGCAGCCAGGAGTCAGGGACTGGGGCCAACGTCCTGACTTTC	CASSQESGTGANVLTF
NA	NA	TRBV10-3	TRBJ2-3	TGTGCCATCAGTGAGCCTACCAGCCCAGCAGATACGCAGTATTTT	CAISEPTSPADTQYF
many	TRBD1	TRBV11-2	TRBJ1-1	TGTGCCAGCAGCTGGCGGGGGGGGCCGGGACAGGGAACCATGAACACTGAAGCTTTCTTT	CASSWRGGPGQGTMNTEAFF
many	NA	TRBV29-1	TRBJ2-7	TGCAGCGTTGTGTCAGGGAACTACGAGCAGTACTTC	CSVVSGNYEQYF